The 32 T cell receptor beta chains below all came from one sample that was sequenced in a study of blood T cell repertoires in COVID-19. The table came from immunoSEQ multiplex PCR; TCRdb's copy has only in-frame clones and leaves some out. Among about 160,000 clones listed, approximately 86% were seen once. The sequenced sample consisted of peripheral blood. The receptors here all came from a woman aged 55-69 years with active or convalescent COVID-19.

This clone has only a few counts. V and J are TRBV6-5 and TRBJ1-6; 7 nucleotides align to TRBD1. V lost 2 bases to trimming and J lost 8 bases; unmatched junction nucleotides: 6. Germline V gene data show CDR1 as MNHEY and CDR2 as SVGAGI. There are 15 residues in the CDR3. CDR3 sequence: CASSYRGRGDSPLHF. In DNA form, the CDR3 reads TGTGCCAGCAGTTACAGGGGCAGGGGGGATTCACCCCTCCACTTT.

The V gene is TRBV4-1, the J gene TRBJ2-2, with D possibly matching TRBD1 (5 bases). CDR3 length equals 15 residues. Germline loops: CDR1 MGHRA, CDR2 YSYEKL. V lost 4 bases, J lost 0 bases, and 9 bases lay in between. The CDR3 DNA follows: TGCGCCAGCAGCCCCACAGGCTCGAACACCGGGGAGCTGTTTTTT. It yields the protein CASSPTGSNTGELFF.

CDR3 region: CASSLVQGVSAEKLFF. CDR3 bases: TGTGCCAGCAGCTTAGTTCAGGGTGTGTCGGCTGAAAAACTGTTTTTT. V is TRBV7-2 and J is TRBJ1-4, with a weak D call TRBD1 (5 bases). The CDR3 totals 16 residues. From germline, CDR1 is SGHTA and CDR2 FQGNSA. V lost 1 base to trimming and J lost 7 bases, with 16 bases between them.

This clone has just a few counts. The chain is built from TRBV5-1 and TRBJ1-2; 7 nucleotides match TRBD1. The CDR3 is 15 residues long. The V gene's germline CDR1 is SGHRS and CDR2 YFSETQ. J gave up 4 bases and V 2 bases, and 8 bases lay outside the gene matches. The CDR3: CASSLNGQARYGYTF. The CDR3 coding sequence is TGCGCCAGCAGCTTAAACGGACAGGCCCGCTATGGCTACACCTTC.

V usage is TRBV29-1 and J usage is TRBJ2-3; TRBD2 matches at 7 bases. Germline V CDR1 and CDR2: SQVTM, ANQGSEA. Trimming took 0 bases from V and 1 from J; bases not matched to a gene: 10. The CDR3 consists of 17 residues. The CDR3 here is CSVEDQVASGGTDTQYF. DNA for the CDR3: TGCAGCGTTGAAGATCAGGTGGCTAGCGGTGGCACAGATACGCAGTATTTT.

This clone has just one count. The chain carries TRBV7-8 and TRBJ1-4; no clear D. The V gene lost 2 bases and the J gene lost 4 bases, with 8 bases spanning the gap. CDR1 is SGHVS, CDR2 FQNEAQ, per germline. The CDR3 is 14 amino acids. The CDR3 nucleotides read TGTGCCAGCAGCTTATATGTTAATAATGAAAAACTGTTTTTT. Its protein is CASSLYVNNEKLFF.

This clone appeared a single time. The chain links TRBV12-3 or TRBV12-4 to TRBJ1-3; unclear D gene. CDR3 size: 13 residues. V dropped 5 bases and J dropped 4 bases, with 9 bases sitting between them. The CDR3 loop is CASSPRIGNTIYF. In DNA form, the CDR3 reads TGTGCCAGCAGTCCGAGAATCGGAAACACCATATATTTT.

V usage is TRBV7-9 and J usage is TRBJ1-2; 7 bases fit TRBD1. The CDR3 has 18 amino acids. J gave up 5 bases and V 5 bases, and 20 bases lay outside the gene matches. The germline CDR1 and CDR2 sequences are SEHNR and FQNEAQ (reference sequence). The CDR3 here is CASSARVDQGGARYGYTF. Here the CDR3 DNA reads TGTGCCAGCAGCGCCAGAGTCGATCAGGGGGGCGCGAGGTATGGCTACACCTTC.

The V call is TRBV19, the J call TRBJ1-1, with 11 nucleotides matching TRBD1. Germline V CDR1 and CDR2: LNHDA, SQIVND (reference sequence). The CDR3 spans 12 residues. V shed 9 bases, J shed 4 bases, and the junction held 1 base outside the gene matches. CDR3 nucleotide sequence: TGTGCCAGCGGGACAGGGGGCACTGAAGCTTTCTTT. Translation gives CASGTGGTEAFF.

The genes are TRBV12-5 and TRBJ2-1, with TRBD1 as a possible D gene (6 bases). The germline V and J ends were trimmed by 1 base and 0 bases, with 7 bases remaining between them. The CDR3 is 15 amino acids. The germline CDR1 and CDR2 sequences are LGHNT and FRNRAP. The CDR3 DNA reads TGTGCTAGTGGTTTGGGACAGGCCTCCTACAATGAGCAGTTCTTC. Translation: CASGLGQASYNEQFF.

This clone was recorded only once. This chain links TRBV5-6 with TRBJ2-7; 8 bases are shared with TRBD1. Trimming cost V 4 bases and J 3 bases; bases outside gene matches: 3. Per the germline V gene, CDR1 is SGHDT and CDR2 is YYEEEE. The CDR3 length is 13 residues. The CDR3 reads CASSRQGSYEQYF. For the CDR3, the DNA is TGTGCCAGCAGCCGACAGGGGAGCTACGAGCAGTACTTC.

This clone was picked up a small number of times. The chain uses TRBV9 and TRBJ1-5; the match to TRBD1 covers 7 bases. V lost 10 bases, J lost 2 bases, and 18 bases stayed unmatched. The CDR3 length is 17 residues. CDR1 is SGDLS and CDR2 is YYNGEE in the germline V gene. CDR3 DNA sequence: TGTGCCCGCATTATAGGGGGCTGTAGTAAAGGCAATCAGCCCCAGCATTTT. This translates into CARIIGGCSKGNQPQHF.

The chain has TRBV12-3 or TRBV12-4 and TRBJ2-7; 10 bases map to TRBD2. The CDR3 spans 12 residues. Germline trimming cut 6 bases from V and 6 bases from J; bases unmatched to any gene: 2. CDR3 protein: CASSVAGGEQYF. The CDR3 coding sequence is TGTGCCAGCAGCGTAGCGGGGGGCGAGCAGTACTTC.

The rearrangement joins TRBV4-3 to TRBJ1-3, with 9 bases fitting TRBD1. V dropped 1 base and J dropped 8; count of bases not matched to a gene: 0. CDR3 length: 13 amino acids. Germline values: CDR1 LGHNA, CDR2 YSLEER. CDR3 protein: CASSQGQGDTIYF. CDR3 DNA sequence: TGCGCCAGCAGCCAAGGACAGGGGGACACCATATATTTT.

The chain has TRBV4-3 and TRBJ1-2; 7 bases fit TRBD1. CDR1 is LGHNA and CDR2 is YSLEER in the germline V gene. With 2 bases clipped from V and 5 bases from J, the junction kept 8 bases outside the gene matches. This CDR3 region has 15 residues. The CDR3 nucleotides are TGCGCCAGCAGCCAAAGACAGGGCGACCTTTATGGCTACACCTTC. It is translated as CASSQRQGDLYGYTF.

This clone was seen a single time. The chain links TRBV19 to TRBJ1-6; D is undetermined. The germline V gene has CDR1 LNHDA and CDR2 SQIVND (reference sequence). Trimming took off 3 bases at V and 7 bases at J, with 7 bases between the two ends. This CDR3 has 13 amino acids. CDR3 region: CASSISVNSPLHF. In nucleotides, the CDR3 is TGTGCCAGTAGTATCTCCGTGAATTCACCCCTCCACTTT.

The chain combines TRBV10-1 with TRBJ2-3, with 9 bases identical to TRBD2. V shed 6 bases, J shed 2 bases, and the junction held 9 bases outside the gene matches. The CDR3 runs 16 residues. Germline CDR1 and CDR2: WNHNN and SYGVQD (reference sequence). Written as DNA, the CDR3 is TGCGCCAGCAGCCCGCGGAGCGGGGGGACCACAGATACGCAGTATTTT. Protein: CASSPRSGGTTDTQYF.

This clone was seen only a few times. The genes are TRBV12-3 or TRBV12-4 and TRBJ1-5, with D possibly being TRBD1 (5 bases). This CDR3 comprises 13 residues. V shed 6 bases and J shed 7 bases, with 13 bases lying between them. The CDR3 region is CASSQGLGQPQHF. The CDR3 DNA is TGTGCCAGCAGCCAGGGCTTAGGGCAGCCCCAGCATTTT.

This chain uses TRBV19 with TRBJ1-1, with D hard to call. Germline V gene sequence: CDR1 LNHDA, CDR2 SQIVND (reference sequence). The CDR3 is made up of 11 amino acids. Trimming shortened V by 4 bases and J by 4 bases, and 4 bases separated the two germline ends. CDR3 nucleotides: TGTGCCAGTAGTACCCGCACTGAAGCTTTCTTT. Translated: CASSTRTEAFF.

The J gene is TRBJ2-2, the V gene TRBV18, with TRBD2 matching over 13 bases. The CDR3 sequence is 18 residues long. Trimming removed 5 bases from V and 0 bases from J; junction bases left unmatched: 6. Germline loops: CDR1 KGHSH, CDR2 LQKENI. This CDR3 reads CASSATSGGNANTGELFF. The CDR3 DNA is TGTGCCAGCTCAGCGACTAGCGGGGGGAACGCGAACACCGGGGAGCTGTTTTTT.

This clone was seen a few times. The chain uses TRBV12-3 or TRBV12-4 and TRBJ1-2; 10 bases are a match to TRBD1. The CDR3 consists of 13 residues. The trim removed 3 bases at V and 6 bases at J, leaving 1 base unmatched. The CDR3 loop reads CASSLGTGDGYTF. For the CDR3, the DNA is TGTGCCAGCAGTTTGGGGACAGGGGATGGCTACACCTTC.

There are a few counts of this clone. The chain is built from TRBV4-1 and TRBJ1-5; D is possibly TRBD1 (6 bases). The V and J ends lost 2 bases and 3 bases respectively, with 26 bases between them. The germline V gene encodes CDR1 MGHRA and CDR2 YSYEKL. This CDR3 contains 20 residues. The CDR3 region has the DNA TGCGCCAGCAGCCAAAGACCCCTACACAGGGATATCTCCTACAATCAGCCCCAGCATTTT. The encoded protein is CASSQRPLHRDISYNQPQHF.

The DNA for the CDR3 is TGTGCCAGCAGCCAAAGCGGGGGAGCTATTTACAATGAGCAGTTCTTC. Translated: CASSQSGGAIYNEQFF. The chain uses TRBV6-6 and TRBJ2-1, with 8 bases fitting TRBD2. The V and J ends lost 6 bases and 4 bases, in that order; junction bases with no gene match: 11. Germline CDR1 MNHNY, CDR2 SVGAGI (reference sequence). The CDR3 runs to 16 residues.

The chain joins TRBV3-1 (or the pseudogene TRBV3-2) to TRBJ1-2, with D possibly being TRBD1 (5 bases). Germline V gene sequence: CDR1 LGHDT, CDR2 YNNKEL (reference sequence). The CDR3 has 15 residues. V was clipped by 0 bases and J by 8 bases, with 16 bases between them. The CDR3 DNA reads TGTGCCAGCAGCCAAGACCCGGCAGGGAGGGTGGGCTACACCTTC. It is translated as CASSQDPAGRVGYTF.

The chain links TRBV4-3 to TRBJ2-1; 8 bases match TRBD2. The germline gives CDR1 LGHNA, CDR2 YSLEER. With 0 bases clipped from V and 7 bases from J, the junction kept 8 bases outside the gene matches. This CDR3 spans 16 amino acids. This CDR3 is CASSQDGVAGRNEQFF. CDR3 coding DNA: TGCGCCAGCAGCCAAGATGGAGTAGCGGGGAGGAATGAGCAGTTCTTC.

This sequence joins TRBV21-1 and TRBJ1-2; TRBD1, the table's D call, was not compared with the DNA. TRBV21-1 is listed as a pseudogene. The CDR3 contains 14 residues. The CDR3 here is CASSINRGLHGYTF. The CDR3 DNA is TGTGCCAGCAGCATTAACAGGGGGTTACACGGCTACACCTTC.

This clone was observed a single time. CDR3 coding DNA: TGTGCCAGCTCACTCGGACAGGGCCTCGGGTACGAGCAGTACTTC. It yields the protein CASSLGQGLGYEQYF. The chain recombines TRBV18 with TRBJ2-7; 8 bases fit TRBD1. The CDR3 totals 15 residues. The V gene's germline CDR1 is KGHSH and CDR2 LQKENI. V shed 4 bases, J shed 4 bases, and the junction held 9 bases outside the gene matches.

The rearrangement uses TRBV3-1 (or the pseudogene TRBV3-2) and TRBJ1-2, with D possibly being TRBD1 (6 bases). The CDR3 runs 13 residues. V lost 1 base and J 8 bases, leaving 11 bases between the germline ends. CDR1 LGHDT and CDR2 YNNKEL come from the germline V gene (reference sequence). The CDR3 coding sequence is TGTGCCAGCAGCCAAGCCCGGACAGCAGGCTACACCTTC. Its protein is CASSQARTAGYTF.

This clone was found a few times. The CDR3, as DNA: TGTGCCAGTAGTCAACAGCAGAATTCACCCCTCCACTTT. The encoded protein is CASSQQQNSPLHF. This chain joins TRBV19 and TRBJ1-6; D gene unclear. Looked up from germline, CDR1 is LNHDA and CDR2 is SQIVND (reference sequence). This CDR3 region has 13 residues. V was clipped by 5 bases and J by 7 bases, with 9 bases between them.

This sequence joins TRBV6-5 and TRBJ1-4; 7 nucleotides align to TRBD1. Germline CDR1 reads MNHEY; CDR2 reads SVGAGI. The CDR3 extends over 13 amino acids. V was pared by 6 bases and J by 4 bases, with 2 bases of the junction left unmatched. CDR3 loop: CASRGQINEKLFF. The CDR3 DNA sequence: TGTGCCAGCAGGGGACAGATTAATGAAAAACTGTTTTTT.

The chain recombines TRBV7-3 with TRBJ2-3; 9 nucleotides agree with TRBD2. V lost 1 base and J lost 1; bases outside the gene matches: 3. Looked up from germline, CDR1 is SGHTA and CDR2 is FQGTGA. This CDR3 has 16 residues. DNA for the CDR3: TGTGCCAGCAGCTTAAATCAGCGGGGGGGCACAGATACGCAGTATTTT. It specifies CASSLNQRGGTDTQYF.

The J gene is TRBJ1-1, the V gene TRBV27; 8 nucleotides line up with TRBD1. Germline CDR1 MNHEY, CDR2 SMNVEV (reference sequence). CDR3 length: 14 amino acids. V lost 3 bases to trimming and J lost 6 bases; unmatched junction nucleotides: 6. The CDR3 sequence: CASSFHGQGAEAFF. CDR3 in DNA: TGTGCCAGCAGTTTCCACGGACAGGGCGCTGAAGCTTTCTTT.